These 10 T cell receptor beta chains were sequenced from one sample in a study of siplizumab effects on memory and regulatory T cells (dated by TCRdb to between 2019 and 2020). Libraries were constructed by the immunoSEQ multiplex PCR assay. Drawn from immuneACCESS, this table holds only the in-frame rearrangements with V and J called that TCRdb kept. Clones are partly lost; checked studies trace under half to an unresolved V gene and leave the rest unexplained. The sample table holds some 7,000 clones, of which under 80% were seen once. Clones ranked in the top ten supply more than 40% of the sample. The sample comprised effector memory CD8+ T cells sorted from blood. The meaning of the sample's cell subset or site label: unstimulated CD8+ effector memory T cells. These receptor sequences come from a human donor in good health.

This clone was counted a few times. The gene calls are TRBV29-1 and TRBJ1-1; no definite D call. This CDR3 is 11 amino acids long. Trimming removed 0 bases at V and 7 bases at J, with 6 bases between. CDR1 SQVTM and CDR2 ANQGSEA come from the germline V gene. The CDR3 coding sequence is TGCAGCGTTGAAGAACGGCGTGAAGCTTTCTTT. It specifies CSVEERREAFF.

As to this clone: The same CDR3 arises from other DNA sequences in this sample as well. The CDR3 loop reads CASRTANTEAFF. The CDR3 DNA follows: TGTGCCAGCAGGACAGCTAACACTGAAGCTTTCTTT. The chain couples TRBV27 to TRBJ1-1; D is perhaps TRBD1 (5 bases). The CDR3 covers 12 residues. Trimming left V 6 bases short and J 2 bases short, with 7 bases between. Germline CDR1 MNHEY, CDR2 SMNVEV (reference sequence).

By share, this clone counts as medium-sized (0.01 to 0.1%). The chain has TRBV30 and TRBJ1-1; D ambiguous. Per germline, CDR1 GTSNPN and CDR2 SVGIG (reference sequence). This CDR3 has 13 residues. V lost 0 bases to trimming and J lost 4 bases, with 9 bases between them. CDR3 coding DNA: TGTGCCTGGAGTGTAACAGCCAGCACTGAAGCTTTCTTT. Residues: CAWSVTASTEAFF.

This chain links TRBV20-1 with TRBJ2-1; D uncertain. Trimming stripped 3 bases from V and 9 bases from J, with 6 bases between. CDR1 and CDR2 (germline): DFQATT, SNEGSKA (reference sequence). This CDR3 region has 10 residues. CDR3 amino acids: CSARIAEQFF. The CDR3 nucleotides read TGCAGTGCTAGGATTGCTGAGCAGTTCTTC.

In DNA form, the CDR3 reads TGTGCCAGCAGTTCGACGGCCCAAGAGACCCAGTACTTC. Translated: CASSSTAQETQYF. The genes are TRBV27 and TRBJ2-5; D is unresolved. Looked up from germline, CDR1 is MNHEY and CDR2 is SMNVEV (reference sequence). Trimming left V 4 bases short and J 1 base short, with 7 bases between. This CDR3 spans 13 amino acids.

This sequence joins TRBV20-1 and TRBJ2-7; D gene ambiguous. V lost 7 bases and J lost 0, with 7 bases in between. CDR1 DFQATT and CDR2 SNEGSKA come from the germline V gene (reference sequence). The CDR3 consists of 11 residues. The CDR3 DNA follows: TGCAGTGTAGGGCACTCCTACGAGCAGTACTTC. Its protein product is CSVGHSYEQYF.

The genes are TRBV25-1 and TRBJ1-1; 9 bases match TRBD1. Germline V gives CDR1 MGHDK, CDR2 SYGVNS. The trim removed 5 bases at V and 5 bases at J, leaving 9 bases unmatched. The CDR3 loop spans 15 amino acids. The CDR3 nucleotides are TGTGCCAGCAGTCTACAGGGGGCACTGGATACTGAAGCTTTCTTT. Its translation: CASSLQGALDTEAFF.

The V call is TRBV2, the J call TRBJ1-4, with D uncertain. This CDR3 contains 13 residues. Germline V gene lookup returns CDR1 SNHLY and CDR2 FYNNEI. V gave up 2 bases and J gave up 8 bases, with 9 bases separating them. The DNA for the CDR3 is TGTGCCAGCAGTGAATTCGGATGGGAAAAACTGTTTTTT. Translating gives CASSEFGWEKLFF. Drawing the rest from reference TRBV2 and TRBJ1-4, the complete variable domain is EPEVTQTPSHQVTQMGQEVILRCVPISNHLYFYWYRQILGQKVEFLVSFYNNEISEKSEIFDDQFSVERPDGSNFTLKIRSTKLEDSAMYFCASSEFGWEKLFFGSGTQLSVL.

The chain couples TRBV11-3 to TRBJ2-2; D is ambiguous. Trimming removed 3 bases from V and 0 bases from J, with 11 bases in between. Germline CDR1 SGHNT, CDR2 YENEEA. This CDR3 has 16 residues. CDR3 sequence: CASSFPPYANTGELFF. CDR3 DNA: TGTGCCAGCAGCTTTCCCCCCTACGCGAACACCGGGGAGCTGTTTTTT. The variable domain in full, with the rest retrieved from reference TRBV11-3 and TRBJ2-2, is EAGVVQSPRYKIIEKKQPVAFWCNPISGHNTLYWYLQNLGQGPELLIRYENEEAVDDSQLPKDRFSAERLKGVDSTLKIQPAELGDSAVYLCASSFPPYANTGELFFGEGSRLTVL.

This chain links TRBV7-6 with TRBJ2-7, with TRBD1 identical over 8 bases. The CDR3 totals 14 residues. V lost 3 bases, J lost 8 bases, and 9 bases stayed unmatched. Germline V gene lookup returns CDR1 SGHVS and CDR2 FNYEAQ. The CDR3 DNA reads as TGTGCCAGCAGCTTCCAACAGGGGGGTGGGCAGCAGTACTTC. The encoded protein is CASSFQQGGGQQYF.